The source of this TCR beta chain is a study of T cell responses to AZD1222 COVID-19 vaccine. Study-wide results and caveats: The sample set comprised mostly white British donors with more females, and clonal diversity was possibly underestimated. Repertoire sampling was restricted to post-peak T cell response timepoints. Variant regions that are unmutated are reportedly the target of nearly half of spike-specific TCRs. Regions 160-218 and 743-854 held dominance among vaccine-associated CD4 TCRs, which spanned spike.

Profiling relied on immunoSEQ multiplex PCR, and the TCRdb table lists in-frame clones only, not all of them. Seen here are over 150,000 clones, 85% to 95% observed once, and the top ten hold roughly 1%. The CDR3 contains 14 residues. The V end lost 5 bases, the J end lost 1 base, and 12 bases lay between the germline ends. CDR1 is SGHNT and CDR2 is YYREEE in the germline V gene (reference sequence). In regard to this clone: Its target is unknown.

The rearrangement uses TRBV5-4 and TRBJ1-1; D is unclear. This clonotype originated in an adult who received the MenACWY meningococcal vaccine as a control. This specimen consisted of peripheral blood, obtained 28 days after the second dose of the MenACWY control vaccine. The CDR3 protein is CASRGYDKNTEAFF. The DNA of the CDR3 is TGTGCCAGCAGGGGATACGACAAGAACACTGAAGCTTTCTTT.